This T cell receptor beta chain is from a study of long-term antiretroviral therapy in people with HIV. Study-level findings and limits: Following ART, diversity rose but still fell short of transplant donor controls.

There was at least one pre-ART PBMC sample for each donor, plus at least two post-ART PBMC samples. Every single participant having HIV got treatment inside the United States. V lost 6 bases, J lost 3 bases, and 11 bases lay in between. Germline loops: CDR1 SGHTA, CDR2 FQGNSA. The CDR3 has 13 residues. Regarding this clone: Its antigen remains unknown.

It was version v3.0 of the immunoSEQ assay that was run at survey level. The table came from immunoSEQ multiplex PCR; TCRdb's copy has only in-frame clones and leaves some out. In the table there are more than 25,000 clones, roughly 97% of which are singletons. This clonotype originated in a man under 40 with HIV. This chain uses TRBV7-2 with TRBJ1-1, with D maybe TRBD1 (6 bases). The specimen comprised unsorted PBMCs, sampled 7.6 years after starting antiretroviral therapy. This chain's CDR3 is CASSYREYTEAFF. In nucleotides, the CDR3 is TGTGCCAGCAGTTACAGGGAGTACACTGAAGCTTTCTTT.